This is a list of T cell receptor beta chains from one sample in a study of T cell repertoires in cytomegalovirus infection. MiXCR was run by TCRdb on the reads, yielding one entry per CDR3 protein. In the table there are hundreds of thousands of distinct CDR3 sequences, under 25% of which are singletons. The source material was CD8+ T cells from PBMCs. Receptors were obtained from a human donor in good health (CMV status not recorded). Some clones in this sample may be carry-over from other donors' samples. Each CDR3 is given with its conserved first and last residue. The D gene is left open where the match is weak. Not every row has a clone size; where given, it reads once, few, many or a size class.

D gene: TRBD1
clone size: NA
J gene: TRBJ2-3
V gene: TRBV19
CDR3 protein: CASSDWGQGAADTQYF
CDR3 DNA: TGTGCCAGTAGCGACTGGGGACAGGGGGCTGCAGATACGCAGTATTTT

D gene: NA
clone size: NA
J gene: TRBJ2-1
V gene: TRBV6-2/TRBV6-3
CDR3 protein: CASSYSLSIYNEQFF
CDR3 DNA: TGTGCCAGCAGTTACTCGTTATCCATCTACAATGAGCAGTTCTTC

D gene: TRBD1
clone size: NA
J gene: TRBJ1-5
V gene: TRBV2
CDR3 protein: CASSESGAGGRQPQHF
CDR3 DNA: TGTGCCAGCAGTGAATCAGGAGCAGGGGGTAGGCAGCCCCAGCATTTT

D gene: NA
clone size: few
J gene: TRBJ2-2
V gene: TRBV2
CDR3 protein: CASSVGGGVHGELFF
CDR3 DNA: TGTGCCAGCAGTGTAGGAGGGGGGGTCCACGGGGAGCTGTTTTTT

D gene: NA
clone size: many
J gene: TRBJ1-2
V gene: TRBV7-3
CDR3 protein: CASSLGGEVTF
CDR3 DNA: TGTGCCAGCAGCCTTGGAGGGGAAGTCACCTTC

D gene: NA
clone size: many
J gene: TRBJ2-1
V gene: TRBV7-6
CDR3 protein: CASSLSGALMNEQFF
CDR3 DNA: TGTGCCAGCAGCTTGTCCGGGGCGCTTATGAATGAGCAGTTCTTC

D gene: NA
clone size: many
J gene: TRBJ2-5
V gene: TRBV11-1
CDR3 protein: CASSSRAGQAQTQYF
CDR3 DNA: TGTGCCAGCAGCTCCCGGGCAGGGCAGGCGCAGACCCAGTACTTC

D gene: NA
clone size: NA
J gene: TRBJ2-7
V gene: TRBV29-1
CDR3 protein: CSVAILGEQYF
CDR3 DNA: TGCAGCGTTGCCATTCTCGGCGAGCAGTACTTC

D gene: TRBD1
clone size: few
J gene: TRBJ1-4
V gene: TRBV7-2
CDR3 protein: CASSLVGGASNEKLFF
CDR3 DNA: TGTGCCAGCAGCTTAGTAGGGGGCGCGTCTAATGAAAAACTGTTTTTT

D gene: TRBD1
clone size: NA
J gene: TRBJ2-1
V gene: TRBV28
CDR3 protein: CASSLIGTGRSSYNEQFF
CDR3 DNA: TGTGCCAGCAGTTTAATCGGGACAGGTCGTAGCTCCTACAATGAGCAGTTCTTC

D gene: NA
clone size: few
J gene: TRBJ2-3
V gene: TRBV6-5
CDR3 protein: CASSPGHLTDTQYF
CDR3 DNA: TGTGCCAGCAGTCCGGGACACCTCACAGATACGCAGTATTTT

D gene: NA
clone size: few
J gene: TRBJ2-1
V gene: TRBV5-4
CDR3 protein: CASSPAQSSYNEQFF
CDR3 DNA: TGTGCCAGCAGCCCCGCACAAAGCTCCTACAATGAGCAGTTCTTC

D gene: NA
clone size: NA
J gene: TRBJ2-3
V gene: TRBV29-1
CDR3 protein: CSVEAGFGDTQYF
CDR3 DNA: TGCAGCGTTGAGGCCGGGTTTGGAGATACGCAGTATTTT

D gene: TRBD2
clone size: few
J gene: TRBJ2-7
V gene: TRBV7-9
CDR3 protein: CASSWTSGGPYEQYF
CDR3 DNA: TGTGCCAGCAGCTGGACTAGCGGGGGACCCTACGAGCAGTACTTC

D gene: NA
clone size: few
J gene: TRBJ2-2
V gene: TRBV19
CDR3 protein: CASSRSPSGELFF
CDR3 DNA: TGTGCCAGTAGTAGAAGTCCCAGCGGGGAGCTGTTTTTT

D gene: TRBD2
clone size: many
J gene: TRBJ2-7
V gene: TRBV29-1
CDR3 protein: CSVEVAGNEEYEQYF
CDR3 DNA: TGCAGCGTTGAAGTAGCGGGGAACGAGGAGTACGAGCAGTACTTC

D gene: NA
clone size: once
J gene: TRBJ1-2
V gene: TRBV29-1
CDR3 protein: CSVQGYTF
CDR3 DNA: TGCAGCGTCCAGGGGTACACCTTC

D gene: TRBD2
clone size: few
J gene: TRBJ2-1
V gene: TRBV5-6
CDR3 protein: CASSLAGGPEEQFF
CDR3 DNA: TGTGCCAGCAGCCTAGCGGGGGGCCCAGAAGAGCAGTTCTTC

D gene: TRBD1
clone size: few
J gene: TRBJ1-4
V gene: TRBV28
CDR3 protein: CASSSSQGVWTNEKLFF
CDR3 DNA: TGTGCCAGCAGTTCCTCACAGGGGGTGTGGACTAATGAAAAACTGTTTTTT

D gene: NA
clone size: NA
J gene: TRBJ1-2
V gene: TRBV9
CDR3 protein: CASYRVAYGYTF
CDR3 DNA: TGTGCCAGCTATAGGGTCGCGTATGGCTACACCTTC

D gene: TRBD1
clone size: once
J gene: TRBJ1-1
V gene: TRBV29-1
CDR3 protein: CSVADRGLNTEAFF
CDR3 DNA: TGCAGCGTGGCCGACAGGGGCCTGAACACTGAAGCTTTCTTT

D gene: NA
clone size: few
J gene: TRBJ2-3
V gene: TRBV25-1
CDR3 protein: CASSEGSGTDTQYF
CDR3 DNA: TGTGCCAGCAGTGAGGGGAGTGGGACAGATACGCAGTATTTT

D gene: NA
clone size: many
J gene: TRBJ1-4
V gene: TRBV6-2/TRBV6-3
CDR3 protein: CASSYSVTGMWEKLFF
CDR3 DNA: TGTGCCAGCAGTTACTCGGTTACAGGGATGTGGGAAAAACTGTTTTTT

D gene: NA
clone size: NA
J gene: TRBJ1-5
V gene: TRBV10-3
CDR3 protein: CAISATRQPQHF
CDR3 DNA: TGTGCCATCAGTGCAACTCGTCAGCCCCAGCATTTT

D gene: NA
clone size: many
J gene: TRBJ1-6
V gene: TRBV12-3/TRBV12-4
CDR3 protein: CASSVGNNSPLHF
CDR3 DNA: TGTGCCAGCAGCGTGGGGAATAATTCACCCCTCCACTTT

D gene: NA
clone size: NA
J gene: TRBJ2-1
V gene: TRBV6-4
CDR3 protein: CASSAQDGHNEQFF
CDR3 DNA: TGTGCCAGCAGTGCGCAGGATGGCCACAATGAGCAGTTCTTC

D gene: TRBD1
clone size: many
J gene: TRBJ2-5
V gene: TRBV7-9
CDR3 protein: CASSLEGTGARGETQYF
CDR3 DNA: TGTGCCAGCAGCTTAGAGGGGACAGGGGCGAGAGGAGAGACCCAGTACTTC

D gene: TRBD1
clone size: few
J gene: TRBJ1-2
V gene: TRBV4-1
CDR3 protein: CASSHDRTGTTYGYTF
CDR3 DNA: TGCGCCAGCAGCCACGACCGGACAGGAACAACATATGGCTACACCTTC

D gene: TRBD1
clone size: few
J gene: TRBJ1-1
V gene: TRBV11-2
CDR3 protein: CASSFMTGGMIEAFF
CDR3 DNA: TGTGCCAGCAGTTTTATGACAGGGGGCATGATCGAAGCTTTCTTT

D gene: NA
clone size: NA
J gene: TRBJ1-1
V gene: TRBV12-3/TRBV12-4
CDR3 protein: CASSLRTNPPEAFF
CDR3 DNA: TGTGCCAGCAGTTTAAGGACGAACCCCCCTGAAGCTTTCTTT

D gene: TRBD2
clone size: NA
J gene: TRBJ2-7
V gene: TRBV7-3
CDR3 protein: CASSRDSGGPNEQYF
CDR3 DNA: TGTGCCAGCAGCCGTGACTCGGGAGGCCCCAACGAGCAGTACTTC

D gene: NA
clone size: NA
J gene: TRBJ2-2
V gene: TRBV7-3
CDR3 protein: CASSLGSNTGELFF
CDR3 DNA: TGTGCCAGCAGCTTAGGGTCGAACACCGGGGAGCTGTTTTTT

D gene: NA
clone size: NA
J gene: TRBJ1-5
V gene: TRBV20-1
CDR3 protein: CSARVPGSNQPQHF
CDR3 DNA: TGCAGTGCTAGGGTTCCAGGGAGCAATCAGCCCCAGCATTTT

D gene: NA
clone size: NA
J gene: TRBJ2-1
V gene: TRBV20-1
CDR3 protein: CSARAPSGTYNEQFF
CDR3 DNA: TGCAGTGCTAGGGCCCCCAGCGGAACTTACAATGAGCAGTTCTTC

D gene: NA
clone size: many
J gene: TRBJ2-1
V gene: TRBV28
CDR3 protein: CASSREVGYNEQFF
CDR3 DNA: TGTGCCAGCAGCCGAGAGGTGGGATACAATGAGCAGTTCTTC

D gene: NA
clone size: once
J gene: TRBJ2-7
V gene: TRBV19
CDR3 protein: CASSIRAETLIYEQYF
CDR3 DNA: TGTGCCAGTAGTATCCGGGCAGAAACCTTAATCTACGAGCAGTACTTC

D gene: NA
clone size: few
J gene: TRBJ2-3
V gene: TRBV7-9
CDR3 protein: CASSALTGVPDTQYF
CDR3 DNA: TGTGCCAGCAGCGCCCTGACAGGAGTCCCAGATACGCAGTATTTT

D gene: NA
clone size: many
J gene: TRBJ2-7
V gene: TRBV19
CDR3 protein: CASRDWVGDEQYF
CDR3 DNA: TGTGCCAGTAGGGACTGGGTTGGGGACGAGCAGTACTTC

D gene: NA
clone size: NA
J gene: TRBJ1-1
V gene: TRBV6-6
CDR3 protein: CASSYSIQVDEAFF
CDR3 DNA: TGTGCCAGCAGTTACTCGATACAGGTTGATGAAGCTTTCTTT

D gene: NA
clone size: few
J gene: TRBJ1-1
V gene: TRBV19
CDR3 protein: CASIGSSGSMNTEAFF
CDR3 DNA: TGTGCCAGTATTGGCAGTAGTGGATCTATGAACACTGAAGCTTTCTTT

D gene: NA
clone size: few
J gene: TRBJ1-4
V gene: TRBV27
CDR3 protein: CASSLQGPANEKLFF
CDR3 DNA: TGTGCCAGCAGTTTACAGGGGCCTGCTAATGAAAAACTGTTTTTT

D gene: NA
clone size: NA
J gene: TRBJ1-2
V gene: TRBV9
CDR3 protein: CASSVGSTRDYGYTF
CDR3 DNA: TGTGCCAGCAGCGTAGGCTCGACTAGGGACTATGGCTACACCTTC